This T cell receptor beta chain is drawn from a study of shared clonotypes between healthy human individuals. Study-wide background: Three CD4 naive, three CD4 memory, two CD8 naive and one CD8 memory plate were used per donor. General study results and limits: Generally, naive subsets came out with larger estimated richness than memory subsets.

At a deep level, the assay was run. Produced via immunoSEQ multiplex PCR; TCRdb's table is partial and in-frame only. The sample shows approximately 1,500,000 clones, around 95% of them seen only once. On this clone itself: The target antigen is unknown.

Trimming left V 4 bases short and J 4 bases short, with 15 bases between. Germline CDR1 reads SGHRS; CDR2 reads YFSETQ. The CDR3 consists of 14 residues. The sequence came from a man aged 25-40 years in good health. The specimen sequenced was naive CD4+ T cells sorted from blood. The subset was: CD45RA+ positively selected. V gene TRBV5-1 combines with J gene TRBJ2-7; D is possibly TRBD1 (6 bases). CDR3 sequence reads: CASSATGMPYEQYF. The CDR3 bases are TGCGCCAGCAGCGCTACAGGGATGCCTTACGAGCAGTACTTC.